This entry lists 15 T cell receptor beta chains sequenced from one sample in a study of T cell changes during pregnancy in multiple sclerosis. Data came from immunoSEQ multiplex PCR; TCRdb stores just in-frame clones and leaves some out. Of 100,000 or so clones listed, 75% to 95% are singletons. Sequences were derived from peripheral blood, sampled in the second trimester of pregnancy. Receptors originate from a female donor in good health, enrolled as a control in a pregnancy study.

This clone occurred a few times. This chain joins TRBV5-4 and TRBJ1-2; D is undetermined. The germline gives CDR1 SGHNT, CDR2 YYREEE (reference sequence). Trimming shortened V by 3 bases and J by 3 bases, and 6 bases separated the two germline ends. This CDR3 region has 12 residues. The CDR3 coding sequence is TGTGCCAGCAGCTCTCCAGACTATGGCTACACCTTC. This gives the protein CASSSPDYGYTF.

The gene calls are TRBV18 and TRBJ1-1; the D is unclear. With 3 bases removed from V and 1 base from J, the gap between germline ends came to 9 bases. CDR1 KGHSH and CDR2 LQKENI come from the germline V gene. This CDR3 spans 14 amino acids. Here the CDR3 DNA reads TGTGCCAGCTCACCCTCTCGGGGGAACACTGAAGCTTTCTTT. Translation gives CASSPSRGNTEAFF. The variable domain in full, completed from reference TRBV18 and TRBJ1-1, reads NAGVMQNPRHLVRRRGQEARLRCSPMKGHSHVYWYRQLPEEGLKFMVYLQKENIIDESGMPKERFSAEFPKEGPSILRIQQVVRGDSAAYFCASSPSRGNTEAFFGQGTRLTVV.

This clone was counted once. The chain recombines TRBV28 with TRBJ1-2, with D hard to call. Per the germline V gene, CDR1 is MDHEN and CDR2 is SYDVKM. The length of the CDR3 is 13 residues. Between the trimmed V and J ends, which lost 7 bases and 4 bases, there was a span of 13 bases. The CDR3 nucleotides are TGTGCCAGCAAATCCCAGTTATTCTATGGCTACACCTTC. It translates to CASKSQLFYGYTF.

CDR3 region: CSVSRRAGGSYEQYF. Written as DNA, the CDR3 is TGCAGCGTTTCAAGGAGGGCAGGGGGCTCCTACGAGCAGTACTTC. This sequence joins TRBV29-1 and TRBJ2-7; D might be TRBD1 (7 bases). Germline lookup yields CDR1 SQVTM and CDR2 ANQGSEA. The V and J ends lost 5 bases and 0 bases respectively, with 17 bases between them. The CDR3 sequence is 15 residues long.

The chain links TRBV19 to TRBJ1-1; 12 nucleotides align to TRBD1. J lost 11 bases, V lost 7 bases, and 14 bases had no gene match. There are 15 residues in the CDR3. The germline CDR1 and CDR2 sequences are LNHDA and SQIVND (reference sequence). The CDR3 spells CASKATGTGGLGAFF. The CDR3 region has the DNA TGTGCCAGTAAGGCAACCGGGACAGGGGGCCTGGGGGCTTTCTTT.

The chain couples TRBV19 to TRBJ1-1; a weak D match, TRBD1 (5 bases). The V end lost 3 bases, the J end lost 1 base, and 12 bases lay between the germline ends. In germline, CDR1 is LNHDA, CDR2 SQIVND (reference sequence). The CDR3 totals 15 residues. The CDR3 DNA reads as TGTGCCAGTAGTATCCTTATAACAGGGAACACTGAAGCTTTCTTT. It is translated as CASSILITGNTEAFF. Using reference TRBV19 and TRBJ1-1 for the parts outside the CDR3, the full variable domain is DGGITQSPKYLFRKEGQNVTLSCEQNLNHDAMYWYRQDPGQGLRLIYYSQIVNDFQKGDIAEGYSVSREKKESFPLTVTSAQKNPTAFYLCASSILITGNTEAFFGQGTRLTVV.

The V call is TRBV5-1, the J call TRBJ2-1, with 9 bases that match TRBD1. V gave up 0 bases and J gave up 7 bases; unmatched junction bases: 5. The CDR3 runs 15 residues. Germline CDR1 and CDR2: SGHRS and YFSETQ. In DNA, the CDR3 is TGCGCCAGCAGCTTGGAGGGACAGGGATCTAATGAGCAGTTCTTC. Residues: CASSLEGQGSNEQFF.

The CDR3 sequence is CATSRYRETDGYTF. The CDR3 DNA is TGTGCCACCAGCCGCTACAGGGAGACCGATGGCTACACCTTC. The chain employs TRBV15 and TRBJ1-2; TRBD1 might be the D (6 bases). V shed 5 bases and J shed 6 bases, with 16 bases lying between them. In germline, CDR1 is LNHNV, CDR2 YYDKDF (reference sequence). This CDR3 spans 14 amino acids. The whole variable domain, remainder taken from reference TRBV15 and TRBJ1-2, is DAMVIQNPRYQVTQFGKPVTLSCSQTLNHNVMYWYQQKSSQAPKLLFHYYDKDFNNEADTPDNFQSRRPNTSFCFLDIRSPGLGDTAMYLCATSRYRETDGYTFGSGTRLTVV.

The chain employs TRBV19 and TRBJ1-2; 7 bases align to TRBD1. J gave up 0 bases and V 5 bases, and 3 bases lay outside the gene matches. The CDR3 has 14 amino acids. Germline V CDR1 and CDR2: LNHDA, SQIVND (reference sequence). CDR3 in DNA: TGTGCCAGTAGTTACGACAGGGCTAACTATGGCTACACCTTC. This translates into CASSYDRANYGYTF.

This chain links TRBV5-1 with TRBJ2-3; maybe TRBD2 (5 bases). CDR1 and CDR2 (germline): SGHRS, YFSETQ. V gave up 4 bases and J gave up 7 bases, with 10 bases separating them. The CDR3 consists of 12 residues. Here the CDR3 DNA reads TGCGCCAGCAGCCCGAGCGGTAATACGCAGTATTTT. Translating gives CASSPSGNTQYF.

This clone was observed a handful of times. In DNA form, the CDR3 reads TGTGCCAGCAGCATACCAGGGGGTGCCACTGAAGCTTTCTTT. It is translated as CASSIPGGATEAFF. This chain connects TRBV11-2 to TRBJ1-1; 7 positions match TRBD1. The germline CDR1 and CDR2 sequences are SGHAT and FQNNGV. V shed 5 bases, J shed 4 bases, and the junction held 7 bases outside the gene matches. There are 14 residues in the CDR3.

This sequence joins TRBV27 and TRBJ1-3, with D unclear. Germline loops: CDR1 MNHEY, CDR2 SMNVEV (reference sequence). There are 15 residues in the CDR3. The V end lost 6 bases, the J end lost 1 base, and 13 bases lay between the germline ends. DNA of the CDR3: TGTGCCAGCAGCCCAAACAGTCGGTCTGGAAACACCATATATTTT. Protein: CASSPNSRSGNTIYF.

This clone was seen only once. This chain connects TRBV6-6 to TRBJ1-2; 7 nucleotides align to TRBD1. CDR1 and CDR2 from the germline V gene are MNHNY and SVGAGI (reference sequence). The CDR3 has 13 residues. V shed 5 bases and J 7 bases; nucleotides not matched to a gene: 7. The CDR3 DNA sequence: TGTGCCAGCAGTGGCGACAGGGCGGGTGGCTACACCTTC. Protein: CASSGDRAGGYTF.

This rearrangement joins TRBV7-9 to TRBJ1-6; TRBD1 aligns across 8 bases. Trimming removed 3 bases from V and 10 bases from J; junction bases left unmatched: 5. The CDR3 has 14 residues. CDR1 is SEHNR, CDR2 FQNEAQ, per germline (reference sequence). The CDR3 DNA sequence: TGTGCCAGCAGCTTGACAGGGGAAAACTCACCCCTCCACTTT. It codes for CASSLTGENSPLHF.

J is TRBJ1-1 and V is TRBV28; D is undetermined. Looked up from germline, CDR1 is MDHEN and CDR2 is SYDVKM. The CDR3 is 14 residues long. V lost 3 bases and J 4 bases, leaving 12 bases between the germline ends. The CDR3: CASSFHGVATEAFF. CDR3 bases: TGTGCCAGCAGTTTCCACGGGGTGGCCACTGAAGCTTTCTTT.